This T cell receptor (beta chain) was documented in a study of cytomegalovirus exposure and HLA in healthy donors. PCR involved 60 Vbeta and 13 Jbeta primers. The assay was immunoSEQ multiplex PCR, and TCRdb's table has in-frame clones only and misses some. The sample lists roughly 120,000 clones, around 77% occurring once. The source of this sequence is a woman aged 40 to 50 in good health and CMV-seropositive. Input material: PBMCs.

This CDR3 reads CASSFQGMEQYF. CDR3 bases: TGTGCCAGCAGCTTCCAGGGTATGGAGCAGTACTTC. This chain links TRBV7-9 with TRBJ2-7, with D possibly being TRBD1 (5 bases). CDR3 length equals 12 residues. Germline CDR1 reads SEHNR; CDR2 reads FQNEAQ (reference sequence). The V and J ends lost 3 bases and 7 bases respectively, with 10 bases between them.